This T cell receptor beta chain was recorded in a study of T cells in Graves' hyperthyroidism and ophthalmopathy. CDR1 and CDR2 (germline): MNHNS, SASEGT. The V end was cut by 10 bases, the J end by 3 bases, with 16 bases between. CDR3 length equals 14 residues. A few counts support this clonotype. Regions amplified from RNA transcripts were the TCR beta CDR3 regions. HTBI primers were employed in a first-round RT-PCR of the TCR CDR3. Using its own MiXCR run on the multiplex PCR reads, TCRdb lists one record per CDR3 protein. Of some 620,000 distinct CDR3 sequences listed, about 17% are singletons. The sequencing input was blood. The sequence was collected from a young woman with Graves' hyperthyroidism. The rearrangement uses TRBV6-1 and TRBJ2-4; D might be TRBD2 (6 bases). Here the CDR3 reads CAINPGGVKNIQYF. CDR3 DNA: TGTGCCATCAATCCCGGGGGAGTCAAAAACATTCAGTACTTC.